The 15 T cell receptor beta chains below come from one sample, sequenced in a study of blood T cell repertoires in COVID-19. Method: immunoSEQ multiplex PCR; TCRdb's copy keeps in-frame clones and lacks some. Of 50,000 to 55,000 clones in the sample, almost 85% are singletons; the top ten hold more than 13%. Sequencing input: peripheral blood. The receptors were gathered from a human donor in a cohort sampled during active COVID-19.

This chain joins TRBV20-1 and TRBJ1-6; 7 nucleotides match TRBD1. J lost 10 bases, V lost 3 bases, and 15 bases had no gene match. The CDR3 is made up of 16 amino acids. Germline loops: CDR1 DFQATT, CDR2 SNEGSKA (reference sequence). As DNA, the CDR3 is TGCAGTGCTAGTGGGGACGGACAGGCTATTTCCTCACCCCTCCACTTT. Its protein product is CSASGDGQAISSPLHF.

The V call is TRBV6-5, the J call TRBJ1-2, with a tentative D call TRBD1 (6 bases). The ends were cut back, 0 bases at V and 8 bases at J, with 16 bases in the middle. Germline assignment: CDR1 MNHEY and CDR2 SVGAGI. CDR3 size: 15 residues. The DNA for the CDR3 is TGTGCCAGCAGTTACTCGAACAGGGACGGTCAGGGCTACACCTTC. Translated, it gives CASSYSNRDGQGYTF.

This clone was counted a few times. The chain joins TRBV30 to TRBJ1-2; D may be TRBD1 (5 bases). CDR3 size: 13 residues. Germline V gene data show CDR1 as GTSNPN and CDR2 as SVGIG (reference sequence). V was cut by 4 bases and J by 3 bases, with 12 bases left in between. CDR3 DNA sequence: TGTGCCTGGACGCCAGGGTCGGACTATGGCTACACCTTC. Protein product: CAWTPGSDYGYTF.

The DNA for the CDR3 is TGCGCCAGCAGCCGGAAAGCGAATCCCTTGACTGAAGCTTTCTTT. Encoded protein: CASSRKANPLTEAFF. This chain links TRBV4-3 with TRBJ1-1; D is undetermined. V was cut by 4 bases and J by 5 bases, with 17 bases left in between. The CDR3 runs 15 residues. Germline values: CDR1 LGHNA, CDR2 YSLEER.

The chain employs TRBV4-1 and TRBJ1-2, with 7 bases aligning to TRBD1. The CDR3 has 14 amino acids. V gave up 1 base and J gave up 4 bases; unmatched junction bases: 3. Germline loops: CDR1 MGHRA, CDR2 YSYEKL. The CDR3 DNA sequence: TGCGCCAGCAGCCAAGTCGGACAGGTCTATGGCTACACCTTC. Residues: CASSQVGQVYGYTF.

CDR3 sequence reads: CATSDAGQKTGYTF. The CDR3 nucleotides are TGTGCCACCAGTGATGCCGGACAGAAGACCGGCTACACCTTC. The chain has TRBV24-1 and TRBJ1-2; D is perhaps TRBD1 (6 bases). Germline V lookup: CDR1 KGHDR, CDR2 SFDVKD. The CDR3 consists of 14 residues. Trimming removed 3 bases from V and 8 bases from J, with 15 bases in between.

The chain is built from TRBV3-1 (or the pseudogene TRBV3-2) and TRBJ2-7; perhaps TRBD1 as D (5 bases). Trimming removed 4 bases at V and 4 bases at J, with 5 bases between. Per the germline V gene, CDR1 is LGHDT and CDR2 is YNNKEL (reference sequence). This CDR3 spans 11 amino acids. For the CDR3, the DNA is TGTGCCAGCAGCCGACAGTACGAGCAGTACTTC. Translating gives CASSRQYEQYF.

The rearrangement uses TRBV5-6 and TRBJ2-7; 12 nucleotides agree with TRBD1. V gave up 0 bases and J gave up 3 bases; unmatched junction bases: 4. Germline CDR1 SGHDT, CDR2 YYEEEE. The CDR3 has 16 residues. The CDR3 region has the DNA TGTGCCAGCAGCTTGGCCCGGGACAGGGGGCTCTACGAGCAGTACTTC. Encoded protein: CASSLARDRGLYEQYF.

The gene calls are TRBV27 and TRBJ1-3; D not resolved. The CDR3 is made up of 13 amino acids. Germline CDR1 MNHEY, CDR2 SMNVEV (reference sequence). Trimming left V 9 bases short and J 0 bases short, with 9 bases between. Written as DNA, the CDR3 is TGTGCCAGTCGGGGTGTCTCTGGAAACACCATATATTTT. It specifies CASRGVSGNTIYF.

The chain carries TRBV9 and TRBJ2-1, with D perhaps TRBD1 (5 bases). The V end was cut by 0 bases, the J end by 3 bases, with 10 bases between. The CDR3 has 15 amino acids. Germline values: CDR1 SGDLS, CDR2 YYNGEE. The DNA of the CDR3 is TGTGCCAGCAGCGTAGGGGGCGGAAACTACAATGAGCAGTTCTTC. Translated, it gives CASSVGGGNYNEQFF.

The chain recombines TRBV3-1 (or the pseudogene TRBV3-2) with TRBJ1-2; D is perhaps TRBD1 (5 bases). The CDR3 consists of 13 residues. The germline gives CDR1 LGHDT, CDR2 YNNKEL (reference sequence). V was shortened by 3 bases and J by 8 bases, with 13 bases between the two germline ends. CDR3 in DNA: TGTGCCAGCAGCCAGGGCGGGGCGGGAGGCTACACCTTC. Its protein product is CASSQGGAGGYTF.

V and J are TRBV14 and TRBJ2-6; 7 bases are shared with TRBD1. The V gene's germline CDR1 is SGHDN and CDR2 FVKESK. The CDR3 has 17 amino acids. Trimming took 9 bases from V and 1 from J; bases not matched to a gene: 12. The CDR3 spells CASKPQGVKSGANVLTF. In DNA form, the CDR3 reads TGTGCCAGTAAACCCCAGGGGGTCAAATCTGGGGCCAACGTCCTGACTTTC.

This chain joins TRBV6-4 and TRBJ2-3; TRBD2 matches at 7 bases. The germline CDR1 and CDR2 sequences are MRHNA and SNTAGT. The CDR3 covers 16 residues. The V gene end was trimmed by 4 bases and the J gene end by 4 bases; junction bases not matched to a gene: 11. Here the CDR3 DNA reads TGTGCCAGCAGTGCCCGCGCGGGAGAATCCGCAGATACGCAGTATTTT. This encodes CASSARAGESADTQYF.

The chain employs TRBV7-9 and TRBJ2-7; a weak D match, TRBD2 (5 bases). Germline-derived CDR1 and CDR2 are SEHNR and FQNEAQ (reference sequence). The CDR3 extends over 15 amino acids. The V gene lost 2 bases and the J gene lost 2 bases, with 13 bases spanning the gap. Here the CDR3 reads CASSLRSGATYEQYF. CDR3 DNA sequence: TGTGCCAGCAGCTTACGAAGCGGTGCCACCTACGAGCAGTACTTC.

This rearrangement joins TRBV6-5 to TRBJ2-1; a possible D gene is TRBD2 (6 bases). V lost 5 bases and J lost 7, with 15 bases in between. Germline V CDR1 and CDR2: MNHEY, SVGAGI. The CDR3 length is 14 residues. CDR3 in amino acids: CASSTTSLGNEQFF. CDR3 nucleotides: TGTGCCAGCAGTACAACTAGCTTAGGAAATGAGCAGTTCTTC.